The next 32 T cell receptor beta chains were all read from a single sample in a study of glioma-infiltrating T cells after dendritic cell vaccination. Noted time point: after dendritic cell vaccination, including at tumor progression/relapse. TCRdb's table, derived via immunoSEQ multiplex PCR, lists solely in-frame clones and lacks some. The table includes fewer than 70,000 clones, roughly 84% detected once. This specimen consisted of blood, obtained after dendritic cell vaccination. All receptors come from a human donor with glioblastoma.

This chain connects TRBV5-1 to TRBJ2-1; tentative D call: TRBD1 (7 bases). Trimming pared 3 bases from V and 7 bases from J, leaving 17 bases between. The length of the CDR3 is 15 residues. Germline V gene data show CDR1 as SGHRS and CDR2 as YFSETQ. CDR3 sequence (DNA): TGCGCCAGCAGCTGGTTACAGGGGACTCAAAATGAGCAGTTCTTC. This sequence encodes CASSWLQGTQNEQFF. The full variable domain, rest sourced from reference TRBV5-1 and TRBJ2-1, is KAGVTQTPRYLIKTRGQQVTLSCSPISGHRSVSWYQQTPGQGLQFLFEYFSETQRNKGNFPGRFSGRQFSNSRSEMNVSTLELGDSALYLCASSWLQGTQNEQFFGPGTRLTVL.

The chain is built from TRBV4-3 and TRBJ2-3; D possibly corresponds to TRBD1 (5 bases). The CDR3 covers 15 residues. The ends were cut back, 4 bases at V and 2 bases at J, with 13 bases in the middle. Germline CDR1 LGHNA, CDR2 YSLEER. CDR3 amino acids: CASSRGTGFTDTQYF. As DNA, the CDR3 is TGCGCCAGCAGCCGTGGCACAGGTTTCACAGATACGCAGTATTTT.

The rearrangement links TRBV6-5 to TRBJ1-2; 7 bases are a match to TRBD1. Trimming removed 6 bases from V and 4 bases from J; junction bases left unmatched: 8. The length of the CDR3 is 14 residues. CDR1 and CDR2 (germline): MNHEY, SVGAGI. This CDR3 is CASRRQGMGYGYTF. The CDR3 DNA reads TGTGCCAGCAGGCGACAGGGAATGGGCTATGGCTACACCTTC.

The chain uses TRBV30 and TRBJ2-3; D is ambiguous. Germline loops: CDR1 GTSNPN, CDR2 SVGIG (reference sequence). CDR3 length: 13 residues. V lost 0 bases and J lost 4, with 8 bases in between. The CDR3 DNA reads as TGTGCCTGGAGTGTACTGTCCGCAGATACGCAGTATTTT. This gives the protein CAWSVLSADTQYF.

V is TRBV6-1 and J is TRBJ1-2, with D unresolved. V was clipped by 8 bases and J by 4 bases, with 11 bases between them. CDR3 size: 12 residues. Germline lookup yields CDR1 MNHNS and CDR2 SASEGT. CDR3 in amino acids: CASEEGLYGYTF. The CDR3 DNA reads as TGTGCCAGCGAAGAGGGCCTCTATGGCTACACCTTC.

The chain employs TRBV29-1 and TRBJ1-3, with D hard to call. The CDR3 spans 14 residues. Germline assignment: CDR1 SQVTM and CDR2 ANQGSEA. The ends were cut back, 6 bases at V and 0 bases at J, with 12 bases in the middle. The CDR3 coding sequence is TGCAGCGTGGCCCCTGTATCCTCTGGAAACACCATATATTTT. Translating gives CSVAPVSSGNTIYF.

The V and J genes are TRBV4-2 and TRBJ2-7, with 8 bases lining up with TRBD1. The CDR3 has 16 amino acids. V shed 0 bases and J 1 base; nucleotides not matched to a gene: 5. The germline V gene encodes CDR1 LGHNA and CDR2 YNFKEQ. CDR3 sequence reads: CASSQETTGASYEQYF. DNA for the CDR3: TGTGCCAGCAGCCAAGAAACGACAGGGGCTTCCTACGAGCAGTACTTC.

This clone has just one count. The chain couples TRBV9 to TRBJ1-5, with D perhaps TRBD1 (5 bases). V shed 0 bases and J shed 4 bases, with 8 bases lying between them. Germline V gene lookup returns CDR1 SGDLS and CDR2 YYNGEE. The CDR3 has 14 amino acids. CDR3 amino acids: CASSVDGANQPQHF. CDR3 DNA: TGTGCCAGCAGCGTAGATGGGGCTAATCAGCCCCAGCATTTT.

The chain employs TRBV2 and TRBJ1-2; D is undetermined. The germline V gene encodes CDR1 SNHLY and CDR2 FYNNEI. The CDR3 sequence is 13 residues long. V was pared by 4 bases and J by 7 bases, with 13 bases between. The CDR3 region is CASSVEGLIGYTF. In DNA, the CDR3 is TGTGCCAGCAGTGTCGAGGGATTGATTGGCTACACCTTC.

This chain links TRBV5-5 with TRBJ2-3; possibly TRBD2 for D (7 bases). The V end was cut by 0 bases, the J end by 3 bases, with 23 bases between. From germline, CDR1 is SGHKS and CDR2 YYEKEE (reference sequence). This CDR3 has 19 residues. The DNA for the CDR3 is TGTGCCAGCAGCTTGGGTGGGGGGGCCTCTGGTCTGAGGACAGATACGCAGTATTTT. This translates into CASSLGGGASGLRTDTQYF.

This chain connects TRBV7-9 to TRBJ2-7; 8 bases map to TRBD1. Per the germline V gene, CDR1 is SEHNR and CDR2 is FQNEAQ (reference sequence). The CDR3 spans 16 residues. V lost 0 bases and J lost 1; bases outside the gene matches: 5. The CDR3 DNA reads as TGTGCCAGCAGCTTAGCCGACAGGGGATCGTCCTACGAGCAGTACTTC. This encodes CASSLADRGSSYEQYF.

The V gene is TRBV7-8, the J gene TRBJ1-2; D is perhaps TRBD1 (6 bases). The CDR3 has 16 amino acids. CDR1 and CDR2 (germline): SGHVS, FQNEAQ. Trimming left V 5 bases short and J 3 bases short, with 19 bases between. The chain's CDR3 is CASSPQWGGADYGYTF. The CDR3 DNA is TGTGCCAGCAGCCCTCAGTGGGGGGGGGCCGACTATGGCTACACCTTC.

The V gene is TRBV7-3, the J gene TRBJ2-5, with D maybe TRBD2 (6 bases). The V gene's germline CDR1 is SGHTA and CDR2 FQGTGA. Trimming left V 5 bases short and J 5 bases short, with 15 bases between. There are 14 residues in the CDR3. The CDR3 is CASSLAGGHETQYF. CDR3 bases: TGTGCCAGCAGCCTCGCCGGAGGGCATGAGACCCAGTACTTC.

The chain recombines TRBV10-2 with TRBJ1-5, with D possibly matching TRBD1 (5 bases). The CDR3 is 14 residues long. Trimming shortened V by 2 bases and J by 3 bases, and 8 bases separated the two germline ends. Looked up from germline, CDR1 is WSHSY and CDR2 is SAAADI. The CDR3 spells CASSEGRANQPQHF. The CDR3 coding sequence is TGCGCCAGCAGTGAGGGCAGGGCCAATCAGCCCCAGCATTTT.

The chain links TRBV9 to TRBJ1-6, with TRBD1 matching over 9 bases. Per the germline V gene, CDR1 is SGDLS and CDR2 is YYNGEE. The V segment lost 3 bases and the J segment 6 bases; nucleotides outside the gene matches: 4. This CDR3 has 15 residues. The CDR3 protein is CASSGGQGINSPLHF. As DNA, the CDR3 is TGTGCCAGCAGCGGCGGACAGGGGATTAATTCACCCCTCCACTTT.

CDR3 in amino acids: CASSVGGGYNSPLHF. CDR3 nucleotide sequence: TGTGCCAGCAGCGTGGGGGGTGGGTATAATTCACCCCTCCACTTT. The chain has TRBV9 and TRBJ1-6; tentative D call: TRBD1 (5 bases). V dropped 2 bases and J dropped 4 bases, with 10 bases sitting between them. Germline V CDR1 and CDR2: SGDLS, YYNGEE. The CDR3 loop spans 15 amino acids.

This chain joins TRBV29-1 and TRBJ2-7, with TRBD1 identical over 7 bases. The CDR3 covers 11 residues. Germline trimming cut 6 bases from V and 4 bases from J; bases unmatched to any gene: 3. From germline, CDR1 is SQVTM and CDR2 ANQGSEA. CDR3 loop: CSVFRGYEQYF. The CDR3 nucleotides read TGCAGCGTCTTCAGGGGGTACGAGCAGTACTTC.

Remarks on this clone: The junction and the germline gene differ at one end; a read error may be behind it. The same CDR3 arises from other DNA sequences in this sample as well. V and J are TRBV13 and TRBJ1-6; the D gene is possibly TRBD1 (5 bases). CDR1 and CDR2 from the germline V gene are PRHDT and FYEKMQ (reference sequence). This CDR3 spans 15 amino acids. The CDR3 spells CASSSQGTDNSPLHF. CDR3 nucleotide sequence: TGTGCCAGCAGCTCCCAGGGAACCGATAATTCCCCCCTCCACTTT.

The V and J genes are TRBV28 and TRBJ2-3, with 15 nucleotides matching TRBD2. CDR1 is MDHEN, CDR2 SYDVKM, per germline. CDR3 length: 14 residues. V dropped 9 bases and J dropped 7; count of bases not matched to a gene: 5. CDR3 sequence (DNA): TGTGCCAGTAGGACTAGCGGGGGGGGTCATACGCAGTATTTT. Its translation is CASRTSGGGHTQYF.

The chain joins TRBV4-2 to TRBJ1-1; D perhaps matches TRBD1 (6 bases). CDR3 length equals 16 residues. The ends were cut back, 0 bases at V and 1 base at J, with 12 bases in the middle. Germline lookup yields CDR1 LGHNA and CDR2 YNFKEQ. The CDR3 is CASSQDLIQGNTEAFF. The CDR3 DNA reads as TGTGCCAGCAGCCAAGATCTCATACAGGGGAACACTGAAGCTTTCTTT.

Only one count was recorded for this clone. V usage is TRBV5-1 and J usage is TRBJ1-4, with D perhaps matching TRBD1 (5 bases). Per the germline V gene, CDR1 is SGHRS and CDR2 is YFSETQ. V shed 4 bases and J shed 8 bases, with 18 bases lying between them. This CDR3 contains 15 residues. CDR3 in DNA: TGCGCCAGCAGCCCTCCGGGGGGAGAAGAGGAAAAACTGTTTTTT. This translates into CASSPPGGEEEKLFF.

The chain joins TRBV19 to TRBJ2-2; 9 bases are a match to TRBD1. This CDR3 is built from 15 residues. CDR1 LNHDA and CDR2 SQIVND come from the germline V gene (reference sequence). V lost 9 bases to trimming and J lost 7 bases; unmatched junction nucleotides: 12. The chain's CDR3 is CASLRGTGLFGELFF. CDR3 coding DNA: TGTGCCAGCTTAAGAGGGACAGGGTTATTCGGGGAGCTGTTTTTT. Full variable domain (rest looked up from reference TRBV19 and TRBJ2-2): DGGITQSPKYLFRKEGQNVTLSCEQNLNHDAMYWYRQDPGQGLRLIYYSQIVNDFQKGDIAEGYSVSREKKESFPLTVTSAQKNPTAFYLCASLRGTGLFGELFFGEGSRLTVL.

The CDR3 here is CASNPGTGSAHEQYF. In nucleotides, the CDR3 is TGTGCCAGCAACCCCGGGACAGGGAGTGCCCACGAGCAGTACTTC. The rearrangement uses TRBV7-9 and TRBJ2-7; TRBD1 agrees at 9 bases. Germline lookup yields CDR1 SEHNR and CDR2 FQNEAQ (reference sequence). This CDR3 contains 15 residues. V shed 7 bases, J shed 5 bases, and the junction held 12 bases outside the gene matches. Filled out from reference TRBV7-9 and TRBJ2-7, the complete variable domain reads DTGVSQNPRHKITKRGQNVTFRCDPISEHNRLYWYRQTLGQGPEFLTYFQNEAQLEKSRLLSDRFSAERPKGSFSTLEIQRTEQGDSAMYLCASNPGTGSAHEQYFGPGTRLTVT.

The rearrangement links TRBV18 to TRBJ1-1; D is unclear. The CDR3 has 14 residues. V lost 0 bases, J lost 0 bases, and 5 bases lay in between. CDR1 and CDR2 from the germline V gene are KGHSH and LQKENI. CDR3 sequence reads: CASSPPSMNTEAFF. The CDR3 DNA is TGTGCCAGCTCACCACCGAGCATGAACACTGAAGCTTTCTTT.

The chain uses TRBV10-2 and TRBJ1-1, with D possibly being TRBD1 (6 bases). With 3 bases removed from V and 10 bases from J, the gap between germline ends came to 12 bases. Germline V CDR1 and CDR2: WSHSY, SAAADI. There are 12 residues in the CDR3. CDR3 sequence: CASSDRTEGAFF. Written as DNA, the CDR3 is TGCGCCAGCAGTGATAGGACAGAAGGAGCTTTCTTT.

The chain couples TRBV5-6 to TRBJ2-6, with D possibly matching TRBD1 (6 bases). Deletions cut 2 bases from V and 2 bases from J, with 8 bases between. Germline lookup yields CDR1 SGHDT and CDR2 YYEEEE. This CDR3 contains 15 residues. The CDR3 coding sequence is TGTGCCAGCAGCTTCAGGGGAACTGGGGCCAACGTCCTGACTTTC. This translates into CASSFRGTGANVLTF.

There are a few counts of this clone. The chain couples TRBV28 to TRBJ1-2; the D is unclear. The CDR3 length is 16 residues. V was shortened by 3 bases and J by 5 bases, with 19 bases between the two germline ends. CDR1 MDHEN and CDR2 SYDVKM come from the germline V gene. The CDR3 sequence is CASSFFPRKRVYGYTF. The CDR3 DNA reads as TGTGCCAGCAGTTTTTTTCCCCGGAAACGGGTTTATGGCTACACCTTC.

This chain connects TRBV30 to TRBJ2-1, with D possibly TRBD2 on 6 matching bases. This CDR3 comprises 14 residues. Germline-derived CDR1 and CDR2 are GTSNPN and SVGIG (reference sequence). Trimming took 5 bases from V and 7 from J, leaving 18 bases between them. CDR3 DNA: TGTGCCTGGGGATCCGGGACTGACGCTAATGAGCAGTTCTTC. As protein: CAWGSGTDANEQFF. Full variable domain (remainder filled in from reference TRBV30 and TRBJ2-1): SQTIHQWPATLVQPVGSPLSLECTVEGTSNPNLYWYRQAAGRGLQLLFYSVGIGQISSEVPQNLSASRPQDRQFILSSKKLLLSDSGFYLCAWGSGTDANEQFFGPGTRLTVL.

The J gene is TRBJ1-4, the V gene TRBV18; D is possibly TRBD1 (5 bases). This CDR3 spans 15 amino acids. From germline, CDR1 is KGHSH and CDR2 LQKENI. Between the trimmed V and J ends, which lost 6 bases and 5 bases, there was a span of 16 bases. CDR3 protein: CASSNRGDWNEKLFF. The CDR3 bases are TGTGCCAGCTCGAACCGAGGGGACTGGAATGAAAAACTGTTTTTT.

The gene calls are TRBV7-9 and TRBJ2-1, with a tentative D call TRBD1 (6 bases). Trimming left V 1 base short and J 5 bases short, with 6 bases between. The germline V gene has CDR1 SEHNR and CDR2 FQNEAQ (reference sequence). The CDR3 covers 13 residues. Here the CDR3 DNA reads TGTGCCAGCAGCTTAGGGGGGCACAATGAGCAGTTCTTC. It translates to CASSLGGHNEQFF.

CDR3: CASTPLRDRGTLAKNIQYF. The CDR3 bases are TGTGCCAGTACCCCGCTACGGGACAGGGGGACCCTAGCCAAAAACATTCAGTACTTC. The gene calls are TRBV19 and TRBJ2-4, with TRBD1 identical over 11 bases. The V gene's germline CDR1 is LNHDA and CDR2 SQIVND (reference sequence). The CDR3 spans 19 residues. V shed 7 bases and J 0 bases; nucleotides not matched to a gene: 14.

The chain's CDR3 is CASSLQGAKEKLFF. CDR3 bases: TGTGCCAGCAGCTTACAGGGGGCGAAGGAAAAACTGTTTTTT. This chain joins TRBV5-6 and TRBJ1-4; 9 nucleotides match TRBD1. The junction had 4 bases not matched to a gene; V was cut back by 2 bases and J by 8 bases. The CDR3 is 14 residues long. Germline CDR1 reads SGHDT; CDR2 reads YYEEEE. Filled out from reference TRBV5-6 and TRBJ1-4, the complete variable domain reads DAGVTQSPTHLIKTRGQQVTLRCSPKSGHDTVSWYQQALGQGPQFIFQYYEEEERQRGNFPDRFSGHQFPNYSSELNVNALLLGDSALYLCASSLQGAKEKLFFGSGTQLSVL.